This T cell receptor beta chain was sequenced in a study of OX40 agonist ivuxolimab in advanced cancers. Background on the study: Patients assigned to dose escalation were diagnosed with hepatocellular carcinoma, melanoma, renal cell or head and neck cancer.

Study-wide results and limits: There were, on average, more expanded clones in CD8+ T cells than in CD4+. Clonal expansion was seen in CD4+ and CD8+ blood T cells by week 6 at 0.1 to 3.0 mg/kg.

There are 14 residues in the CDR3. The germline CDR1 and CDR2 sequences are MDHEN and SYDVKM. Trimming left V 2 bases short and J 3 bases short, with 8 bases between. Repertoires were generated with immunoSEQ multiplex PCR, while TCRdb's copy carries only in-frame clones and drops some. There are around 50,000 clones in the sample; 88% occur only once, and less than 9.5% lies in the top ten. Notes on this clone: Its matching antigen is unknown.

The TCR was taken from an adult with an advanced solid tumor such as melanoma, head and neck, liver or kidney cancer. The sequencing here drew on CD4+ or CD8+ T cells sorted from blood, taken in a trial of the OX40 agonist ivuxolimab. The chain joins TRBV28 to TRBJ2-1; perhaps TRBD1 as D (6 bases). CDR3 sequence reads: CASSLMDSYNEQFF. The CDR3 DNA reads as TGTGCCAGCAGTTTAATGGACAGCTACAATGAGCAGTTCTTC.